This record looks at one TCR beta chain sequence and its context. This CDR3 contains 15 residues. The V and J ends lost 4 bases and 4 bases, in that order; junction bases with no gene match: 6. CDR1 is KGHSH and CDR2 is LQKENI in the germline V gene. This sample is drawn from a study of blood T cell repertoires in COVID-19. The wider study: There were acute and convalescent COVID-19 samples, and they came from the United States, Italy and Spain. PBMCs, B-cell-depleted T cells, or T cells provided the cDNA or gDNA that made up the material.

How the authors handled the data: Amplified reference gene primers provided the basis for estimating nucleated cell counts. Profiled with immunoSEQ multiplex PCR; TCRdb holds only in-frame clones, not every one. V, J and clone size are taken as reported in that table, and D and trimming were inferred from the DNA itself. There are some 110,000 clones in the sample; 70% to 85% occur only once, and 13% to 15% lies in the top ten. The origin of this receptor is a woman in her fifties or sixties with acute or convalescent COVID-19. The chain is built from TRBV18 and TRBJ2-3; 9 bases fit TRBD1. Material for sequencing was peripheral blood. CDR3 DNA sequence: TGTGCCAGCTCACGTCGGGACAGGGCCGCAGATACGCAGTATTTT. Its translation is CASSRRDRAADTQYF.